These T cell receptor beta chains were read from a single sample in a study of STAT3 mutations in large granular lymphocyte leukemia. Assay: immunoSEQ multiplex PCR; the TCRdb copy retains only in-frame clones and omits some. The data show about 5,100 clones, with around 71% seen just once and around 48% held by the top ten. The specimen sequenced was PBMCs. Every receptor here comes from a human donor with T large granular lymphocyte leukemia. Some clones in this sample may be carry-over from other donors' samples. CDR3s include the opening cysteine and the closing phenylalanine or tryptophan. The order of the fields is clone size, J gene, D gene, V gene, CDR3 protein, CDR3 DNA. The D gene is left open where the match is weak. Clone size is given for some rows only: seen once, a few or many times, or a class if the clone is expanded.

clone_size: NA
j_call: TRBJ2-6
d_call: TRBD1
v_call: TRBV29-1
cdr3_aa: CSVEGKGAAGANVLTF
cdr3_nt: TGCAGCGTTGAAGGGAAGGGGGCGGCTGGGGCCAACGTCCTGACTTTC

clone_size: NA
j_call: TRBJ2-5
d_call: TRBD1
v_call: TRBV29-1
cdr3_aa: CSVEDPGQGQETQYF
cdr3_nt: TGCAGCGTTGAAGATCCGGGACAGGGGCAAGAGACCCAGTACTTC

clone_size: NA
j_call: TRBJ1-2
d_call: NA
v_call: TRBV29-1
cdr3_aa: CSVEDRVDYGYTF
cdr3_nt: TGCAGCGTTGAAGATCGGGTTGACTATGGCTACACCTTC

clone_size: NA
j_call: TRBJ1-1
d_call: NA
v_call: TRBV6-5
cdr3_aa: CASSYSNWAEAFF
cdr3_nt: TGTGCCAGCAGTTACTCGAATTGGGCTGAAGCTTTCTTT

clone_size: NA
j_call: TRBJ1-4
d_call: NA
v_call: TRBV25-1
cdr3_aa: CASSDEVGDGEKLFF
cdr3_nt: TGTGCCAGCAGTGATGAGGTCGGCGATGGAGAAAAACTGTTTTTT

clone_size: NA
j_call: TRBJ2-7
d_call: TRBD1
v_call: TRBV29-1
cdr3_aa: CSVGTGDDYEQYF
cdr3_nt: TGCAGCGTAGGGACAGGCGATGACTACGAGCAGTACTTC

clone_size: NA
j_call: TRBJ2-1
d_call: TRBD2
v_call: TRBV18
cdr3_aa: CASSPPKRAGEFYNEQFF
cdr3_nt: TGTGCCAGCTCACCACCGAAGAGAGCGGGGGAGTTCTACAATGAGCAGTTCTTC

clone_size: few
j_call: TRBJ2-7
d_call: TRBD1
v_call: TRBV6-5
cdr3_aa: CASSYRDSNYEQYF
cdr3_nt: TGTGCCAGCAGTTACAGGGACAGCAACTACGAGCAGTACTTC

clone_size: few
j_call: TRBJ2-7
d_call: NA
v_call: TRBV28
cdr3_aa: CASSSGTAPLGEQYF
cdr3_nt: TGTGCCAGCAGTTCCGGGACCGCCCCCTTAGGCGAGCAGTACTTC

clone_size: NA
j_call: TRBJ1-2
d_call: NA
v_call: TRBV28
cdr3_aa: CASSFPQGLPYGYTF
cdr3_nt: TGTGCCAGCAGTTTCCCCCAGGGGCTCCCCTATGGCTACACCTTC

clone_size: NA
j_call: TRBJ2-7
d_call: TRBD2
v_call: TRBV5-4
cdr3_aa: CASSLGTSGSYEQYF
cdr3_nt: TGTGCCAGCAGCTTGGGGACTAGCGGGAGTTACGAGCAGTACTTC

clone_size: NA
j_call: TRBJ2-7
d_call: NA
v_call: TRBV25-1
cdr3_aa: CASSETGSPYEQYF
cdr3_nt: TGTGCCAGCAGTGAAACAGGCAGCCCCTACGAGCAGTACTTC

clone_size: NA
j_call: TRBJ2-3
d_call: TRBD2
v_call: TRBV4-2
cdr3_aa: CASSQGTSPDTQYF
cdr3_nt: TGTGCCAGCAGCCAAGGGACTAGTCCAGATACGCAGTATTTT

clone_size: hyperexpanded
j_call: TRBJ1-2
d_call: NA
v_call: TRBV4-1
cdr3_aa: CASSQGVINYGYTF
cdr3_nt: TGCGCCAGCAGCCAAGGGGTAATTAACTATGGCTACACCTTC

clone_size: NA
j_call: TRBJ1-2
d_call: NA
v_call: TRBV20-1
cdr3_aa: CSARGRGGYTF
cdr3_nt: TGCAGTGCTAGGGGCAGGGGTGGCTACACCTTC

clone_size: once
j_call: TRBJ1-5
d_call: TRBD1
v_call: TRBV5-1
cdr3_aa: CASSPQGGGQPQHF
cdr3_nt: TGCGCCAGCAGCCCCCAGGGGGGAGGTCAGCCCCAGCATTTT

clone_size: NA
j_call: TRBJ1-5
d_call: NA
v_call: TRBV29-1
cdr3_aa: CSVAWGPNQPQHF
cdr3_nt: TGCAGCGTTGCATGGGGCCCCAATCAGCCCCAGCATTTT

clone_size: NA
j_call: TRBJ1-5
d_call: NA
v_call: TRBV6-1
cdr3_aa: CASAPRDRSDQPQHF
cdr3_nt: TGTGCCAGCGCTCCGAGGGACCGATCCGATCAGCCCCAGCATTTT

clone_size: few
j_call: TRBJ1-1
d_call: TRBD1
v_call: TRBV28
cdr3_aa: CASSPRTGGLDTEAFF
cdr3_nt: TGTGCCAGCAGTCCACGGACAGGGGGCTTGGACACTGAAGCTTTCTTT

clone_size: NA
j_call: TRBJ2-7
d_call: TRBD2
v_call: TRBV9
cdr3_aa: CASSPSGPYEQYF
cdr3_nt: TGTGCCAGCAGCCCTAGCGGTCCCTACGAGCAGTACTTC

clone_size: NA
j_call: TRBJ2-5
d_call: NA
v_call: TRBV2
cdr3_aa: CASSDGGPTQYF
cdr3_nt: TGTGCCAGCAGTGATGGGGGCCCGACCCAGTACTTC

clone_size: large
j_call: TRBJ2-5
d_call: TRBD1
v_call: TRBV5-5
cdr3_aa: CASWIRQGQETQYF
cdr3_nt: TGTGCCAGCTGGATACGACAGGGTCAAGAGACCCAGTACTTC

clone_size: NA
j_call: TRBJ2-3
d_call: NA
v_call: TRBV6-5
cdr3_aa: CASSYSITGDTDTQYF
cdr3_nt: TGTGCCAGCAGTTACTCGATAACAGGAGACACAGATACGCAGTATTTT

clone_size: NA
j_call: TRBJ2-3
d_call: TRBD2
v_call: TRBV7-2
cdr3_aa: CASSFTSGADTQYF
cdr3_nt: TGTGCCAGCAGCTTTACTAGCGGGGCAGATACGCAGTATTTT

clone_size: few
j_call: TRBJ1-1
d_call: NA
v_call: TRBV20-1
cdr3_aa: CSARRDTEAFF
cdr3_nt: TGCAGTGCTAGAAGGGACACTGAAGCTTTCTTT

clone_size: NA
j_call: TRBJ2-7
d_call: NA
v_call: TRBV5-1
cdr3_aa: CASSPQGHEQYF
cdr3_nt: TGCGCCAGCTCACCCCAGGGCCACGAGCAGTACTTC

clone_size: once
j_call: TRBJ2-6
d_call: NA
v_call: TRBV5-4
cdr3_aa: CASSLEGITNVLTF
cdr3_nt: TGTGCCAGCAGCTTGGAGGGGATAACCAACGTCCTGACTTTC

clone_size: NA
j_call: TRBJ2-5
d_call: NA
v_call: TRBV5-4
cdr3_aa: CASSFGTSEETQYF
cdr3_nt: TGTGCCAGCAGCTTCGGGACCAGTGAGGAGACCCAGTACTTC

clone_size: NA
j_call: TRBJ2-4
d_call: NA
v_call: TRBV5-4
cdr3_aa: CASAATGQNIQYF
cdr3_nt: TGTGCCAGCGCAGCGACTGGGCAAAACATTCAGTACTTC

clone_size: few
j_call: TRBJ2-7
d_call: NA
v_call: TRBV9
cdr3_aa: CASSVEAGLTYEQYF
cdr3_nt: TGTGCCAGCAGCGTAGAGGCAGGGCTAACCTACGAGCAGTACTTC

clone_size: NA
j_call: TRBJ1-1
d_call: TRBD1
v_call: TRBV13
cdr3_aa: CASSLRDSKAFF
cdr3_nt: TGTGCCAGCAGCTTACGGGACAGCAAAGCTTTCTTT

clone_size: NA
j_call: TRBJ2-3
d_call: NA
v_call: TRBV27
cdr3_aa: CASSSWGSSSTDTQYF
cdr3_nt: TGTGCCAGCAGTTCCTGGGGCAGTTCTAGCACAGATACGCAGTATTTT